This T cell receptor beta chain was sequenced during a study of CXCR3-negative and CXCR3-positive naive CD8 T cells. Overall study results and limits: Naive cells positive for CXCR3 carried more hydrophobic TRB CDR3s than CXCR3-negative ones.

Comments on this clonotype: Its target is unknown.

CDR3 size: 12 residues. The germline V gene has CDR1 SQVTM and CDR2 ANQGSEA. All TRB cDNA libraries came from 5' RACE performed with UMI labels. TCRdb re-called the 5' RACE reads; one entry per CDR3 protein, DNA not given. Here the sample table reports 60,000 to 70,000 distinct CDR3 sequences. The V and J genes are TRBV29-1 and TRBJ2-2. Sequenced sample: naive CXCR3+ CD8+ T cells from blood. Subset of the sample: CD45RO-CCR7+CD27+CD95- naive CD8+ T cells expressing CXCR3 (TNR3+). The origin of this receptor is a human donor in good health. Some clones in this sample may be carry-over from other donors' samples. The CDR3 is CSVPHPTGELFF.